Listed below are T cell receptor beta chains from one sample, sequenced in a study of regulatory T cells in long-lasting Graves disease. TCRdb independently ran MiXCR on the multiplex PCR reads; one entry per CDR3 protein. This sample carries around 470,000 distinct CDR3 sequences, 14% of them seen once, and the ten largest clones take approximately 15%. These data were also reused for a study on T cells in Graves' hyperthyroidism and ophthalmopathy.

Source: peripheral blood mononuclear cells (PBMCs), taken at new diagnosis, from a patient treated with antithyroid drugs. These TCRs come from a woman between 50 and 59 years old with Graves disease. Each CDR3 is given with its conserved first and last residue. Each record gives: V gene, D gene, clone size, J gene, CDR3 protein, CDR3 DNA. The D gene is left open where the match is weak. Some rows have no size entry. The others give once, few or many, or a class for an expanded clone.

>TRBV27|-|many|TRBJ1-5
CASSLVSGGNQPQHF
TGTGCCAGCAGTTTAGTTTCGGGGGGCAATCAGCCCCAGCATTTT
>TRBV10-1|TRBD2|-|TRBJ2-5
CASSEWGGSPQYF
TGCGCCAGCAGTGAATGGGGCGGGAGTCCCCAGTACTTC
>TRBV4-1|-|-|TRBJ1-5
CASSQNTGDSNQPQHF
TGCGCCAGCAGCCAAAATACGGGAGATAGCAATCAGCCCCAGCATTTT
>TRBV19|TRBD2|-|TRBJ2-1
CASSTGGGNEQFF
TGTGCCAGTAGTACGGGGGGAGGAAATGAGCAGTTCTTC
>TRBV19|-|-|TRBJ1-1
CASSIGFLMNTEAFF
TGTGCCAGTAGTATTGGGTTCCTTATGAACACTGAAGCTTTCTTT
>TRBV28|-|many|TRBJ2-7
CASSLGRYYEQYF
TGTGCCAGCAGTTTAGGACGATACTACGAGCAGTACTTC
>TRBV20-1|TRBD2|-|TRBJ2-7
CSASDYSGSRSEQYF
TGCAGTGCTAGTGACTACAGCGGGAGTAGGTCCGAGCAGTACTTC
>TRBV10-3|-|-|TRBJ2-5
CAISESGSGEYQETQYF
TGTGCCATCAGTGAGTCGGGTAGCGGAGAGTACCAAGAGACCCAGTACTTC
>TRBV7-3|-|few|TRBJ2-1
CASSLMGTDEQFF
TGTGCCAGCAGCTTAATGGGGACCGATGAGCAGTTCTTC
>TRBV2|-|many|TRBJ2-7
CASSAYDPSSYEQYF
TGTGCCAGCAGTGCCTATGATCCGAGCTCCTACGAGCAGTACTTC
>TRBV10-1|TRBD2|-|TRBJ2-1
CASSGPGLAGYNEQFF
TGCGCCAGCAGTGGCCCTGGACTAGCGGGGTACAATGAGCAGTTCTTC
>TRBV24-1|TRBD2|many|TRBJ2-1
CATSDSGTSGSSYNEQFF
TGTGCCACCAGTGATTCCGGGACTAGCGGGTCCTCCTACAATGAGCAGTTCTTC
>TRBV7-9|-|few|TRBJ2-2
CASSQFTQKNTGELFF
TGTGCCAGCAGCCAGTTTACGCAAAAGAACACCGGGGAGCTGTTTTTT
>TRBV28|TRBD2|many|TRBJ2-2
CASSLLAGAGTGELFF
TGTGCCAGCAGTTTACTAGCGGGAGCGGGTACCGGGGAGCTGTTTTTT
>TRBV12-3/TRBV12-4|TRBD1|many|TRBJ2-7
CASSSGTGGSYEQYF
TGTGCCAGCAGCTCCGGGACAGGGGGCTCCTACGAGCAGTACTTC
>TRBV24-1|-|few|TRBJ1-2
CATSDLRWVNYGYTF
TGTGCCACCAGTGACCTACGGTGGGTGAACTATGGCTACACCTTC
>TRBV7-9|TRBD2|few|TRBJ2-5
CASSRGGSQETQYF
TGTGCCAGCAGCCGCGGGGGAAGCCAAGAGACCCAGTACTTC
>TRBV28|-|many|TRBJ2-7
CASSLGGGRGYEQYF
TGTGCCAGCAGCCTAGGAGGTGGGAGGGGGTACGAGCAGTACTTC
>TRBV5-1|-|-|TRBJ2-2
CASSLTAATGELFF
TGCGCCAGCAGCTTAACGGCCGCCACCGGGGAGCTGTTTTTT
>TRBV3-1|TRBD2|few|TRBJ2-1
CASSQGKSSGIYQFF
TGTGCCAGCAGCCAAGGGAAAAGTAGCGGGATATATCAGTTCTTC
>TRBV6-1|-|-|TRBJ2-5
CASSEYLGRDQETQYF
TGTGCCAGCAGTGAATATTTAGGGAGAGATCAAGAGACCCAGTACTTC
>TRBV4-1|-|few|TRBJ1-2
CASSQERTVYGYTF
TGCGCCAGCAGCCAAGAGCGGACCGTGTATGGCTACACCTTC
>TRBV19|TRBD2|-|TRBJ2-1
CASRSSGGGLYNEQFF
TGTGCCAGTAGGAGTAGCGGGGGAGGCTTATACAATGAGCAGTTCTTC